This T cell receptor (beta chain) came from a study of CD8 T cells in Susac syndrome. Study-wide results and caveats: It was acknowledged in the study that its TCR sequencing and HLA analysis involved a relatively small number of individuals.

The CDR3 has 16 residues. CDR1 is MNHNS and CDR2 is SASEGT in the germline V gene. The V gene lost 3 bases and the J gene lost 5 bases, with 18 bases spanning the gap. In regard to this clonotype: As yet, its antigen is unknown.

CD8+ and CD4+ T cells circulating in blood were sequenced for TCR beta. Through negative isolation, CD4+ and CD8+ T cells were obtained, while TEMRA cells were enriched using FACS. With random hexamers, reverse transcription was performed on about 0.5 to 1 ug of RNA. A multiplex approach, immunoSEQ multiplex PCR, amplified TCR beta CDR3 across 54 Vbeta and 13 Jbeta. A single record per CDR3 protein comes from TCRdb applying MiXCR to the immunoSEQ multiplex PCR reads. This sample has hundreds of thousands of distinct CDR3 sequences, with around 93% found just once. J is TRBJ2-3 and V is TRBV6-1; a weak D match, TRBD1 (5 bases). The specimen was CD4+ T cells from PBMCs. The origin of this receptor is a human donor with multiple sclerosis. The DNA of the CDR3 is TGTGCCAGCAGTGACGCCGCTGGGGCTCACGGAGATACGCAGTATTTT. Translated: CASSDAAGAHGDTQYF.